The rows below give T cell receptor beta chains drawn from one sample of a study of T cell repertoires in cytomegalovirus infection. One entry per CDR3 protein results from TCRdb running MiXCR on the reads. The sample yields roughly 250,000 distinct CDR3 sequences, about 23% seen once. The sample comprised CD8+ T cells from PBMCs. All receptors come from a human donor in good health (CMV status not recorded). Some clones in this sample may be carry-over from other donors' samples. Both conserved end residues are part of each CDR3. The order of the fields is D gene, clone size, J gene, V gene, CDR3 protein, CDR3 DNA. D genes are given only for firm matches. Size is stated for part of the rows, as once, few or many counts, or as a class when the clone is expanded.

d_gene: .; abundance: many; j_gene: TRBJ1-1; v_gene: TRBV5-4; CDR3aa: CASSLPGTEAFF; CDR3nt: TGTGCCAGCAGCTTGCCAGGGACTGAAGCTTTCTTT
d_gene: TRBD2; abundance: few; j_gene: TRBJ2-5; v_gene: TRBV19; CDR3aa: CASSMILAGLQETQYF; CDR3nt: TGTGCCAGTAGTATGATCCTAGCGGGCTTACAAGAGACCCAGTACTTC
d_gene: TRBD1; abundance: .; j_gene: TRBJ1-1; v_gene: TRBV7-6; CDR3aa: CASSDYNRGTEAFF; CDR3nt: TGTGCCAGCAGCGACTATAACAGGGGCACTGAAGCTTTCTTT
d_gene: .; abundance: .; j_gene: TRBJ2-1; v_gene: TRBV19; CDR3aa: CASSIKAYNEQFF; CDR3nt: TGTGCCAGTAGTATTAAGGCCTACAATGAGCAGTTCTTC
d_gene: .; abundance: .; j_gene: TRBJ2-1; v_gene: TRBV15; CDR3aa: CATSRDRGGGNYNEQFF; CDR3nt: TGTGCCACCAGCAGAGATCGAGGGGGGGGGAACTACAATGAGCAGTTCTTC
d_gene: .; abundance: many; j_gene: TRBJ2-5; v_gene: TRBV7-9; CDR3aa: CASSLTGGETQYF; CDR3nt: TGTGCCAGCAGCTTGACAGGAGGAGAGACCCAGTACTTC
d_gene: TRBD1; abundance: many; j_gene: TRBJ1-1; v_gene: TRBV7-8; CDR3aa: CASSLESRGDGAFF; CDR3nt: TGTGCCAGCAGCTTAGAATCCAGGGGGGATGGAGCTTTCTTT
d_gene: .; abundance: many; j_gene: TRBJ1-1; v_gene: TRBV7-8; CDR3aa: CASSLGPDTEAFF; CDR3nt: TGTGCCAGCAGCTTGGGACCGGACACTGAAGCTTTCTTT
d_gene: .; abundance: few; j_gene: TRBJ2-3; v_gene: TRBV5-4; CDR3aa: CASRGARDTQYF; CDR3nt: TGTGCCAGCAGGGGCGCCCGGGATACGCAGTATTTT
d_gene: TRBD1; abundance: few; j_gene: TRBJ2-1; v_gene: TRBV11-1; CDR3aa: CASRVPGQGRNEQFF; CDR3nt: TGTGCCAGCAGGGTACCGGGACAGGGACGCAATGAGCAGTTCTTC
d_gene: TRBD2; abundance: .; j_gene: TRBJ2-5; v_gene: TRBV4-1; CDR3aa: CASSQDLLAGHEQETQYF; CDR3nt: TGCGCCAGCAGCCAAGATTTACTAGCGGGCCACGAACAAGAGACCCAGTACTTC
d_gene: .; abundance: .; j_gene: TRBJ2-3; v_gene: TRBV7-6; CDR3aa: CASSRGAGADTQYF; CDR3nt: TGTGCCAGCAGCCGGGGGGCCGGCGCAGATACGCAGTATTTT
d_gene: .; abundance: few; j_gene: TRBJ1-1; v_gene: TRBV28; CDR3aa: CASSLAPEAFF; CDR3nt: TGTGCCAGCAGTTTAGCACCTGAAGCTTTCTTT
d_gene: .; abundance: .; j_gene: TRBJ2-7; v_gene: TRBV15; CDR3aa: CATSRDFRDGYYEQYF; CDR3nt: TGTGCCACCAGCAGAGATTTCCGGGACGGATACTACGAGCAGTACTTC
d_gene: .; abundance: few; j_gene: TRBJ1-1; v_gene: TRBV20-1; CDR3aa: CSASSTPMNTEAFF; CDR3nt: TGCAGTGCTAGTTCAACCCCCATGAACACTGAAGCTTTCTTT
d_gene: TRBD2; abundance: .; j_gene: TRBJ2-7; v_gene: TRBV19; CDR3aa: CASSGNSGYEQYF; CDR3nt: TGTGCCAGTAGTGGGAATAGCGGGTACGAGCAGTACTTC
d_gene: .; abundance: few; j_gene: TRBJ2-7; v_gene: TRBV14; CDR3aa: CASSPSLRETGYYEQYF; CDR3nt: TGTGCCAGCAGCCCAAGTTTACGGGAGACAGGGTACTACGAGCAGTACTTC
d_gene: .; abundance: many; j_gene: TRBJ1-1; v_gene: TRBV12-3/TRBV12-4; CDR3aa: CASRTWNTEAFF; CDR3nt: TGTGCCAGCAGGACCTGGAACACTGAAGCTTTCTTT
d_gene: .; abundance: few; j_gene: TRBJ1-2; v_gene: TRBV29-1; CDR3aa: CSTDRGVYGYTF; CDR3nt: TGCAGCACTGACCGAGGGGTCTATGGCTACACCTTC
d_gene: .; abundance: .; j_gene: TRBJ2-7; v_gene: TRBV20-1; CDR3aa: CSAREDPSYEQYF; CDR3nt: TGCAGTGCTAGGGAGGACCCCTCCTACGAGCAGTACTTC
d_gene: .; abundance: once; j_gene: TRBJ2-2; v_gene: TRBV2; CDR3aa: CASWAGELFF; CDR3nt: TGTGCCAGTTGGGCCGGGGAGCTGTTTTTT
d_gene: TRBD1; abundance: few; j_gene: TRBJ1-2; v_gene: TRBV29-1; CDR3aa: CSGAEGQNYGYTF; CDR3nt: TGCAGCGGGGCGGAGGGACAGAACTATGGCTACACCTTC
d_gene: .; abundance: few; j_gene: TRBJ2-2; v_gene: TRBV24-1; CDR3aa: CATAGSGSTGELFF; CDR3nt: TGTGCCACGGCGGGTTCGGGGTCTACCGGGGAGCTGTTTTTT
d_gene: TRBD2; abundance: few; j_gene: TRBJ2-5; v_gene: TRBV12-3/TRBV12-4; CDR3aa: CASSLARGGLAETQYF; CDR3nt: TGTGCCAGCAGTTTAGCTCGCGGGGGGTTGGCGGAGACCCAGTACTTC
d_gene: TRBD1; abundance: once; j_gene: TRBJ2-7; v_gene: TRBV28; CDR3aa: CASSPTDRDYEQYF; CDR3nt: TGTGCCAGCAGTCCCACTGACAGGGATTACGAGCAGTACTTC
d_gene: TRBD2; abundance: .; j_gene: TRBJ2-1; v_gene: TRBV29-1; CDR3aa: CSVASGGEQFF; CDR3nt: TGCAGCGTCGCCAGCGGGGGTGAGCAGTTCTTC
d_gene: .; abundance: few; j_gene: TRBJ2-2; v_gene: TRBV5-1; CDR3aa: CASSPPDWELFF; CDR3nt: TGCGCCAGCTCCCCCCCAGATTGGGAGCTGTTTTTT
d_gene: .; abundance: few; j_gene: TRBJ2-1; v_gene: TRBV29-1; CDR3aa: CSVGMGNEQFF; CDR3nt: TGCAGCGTTGGGATGGGCAATGAGCAGTTCTTC
d_gene: TRBD1; abundance: .; j_gene: TRBJ1-2; v_gene: TRBV28; CDR3aa: CASSLKRGQGATYTF; CDR3nt: TGTGCCAGCAGTTTAAAAAGGGGACAGGGGGCTACGTACACCTTC
d_gene: TRBD1; abundance: few; j_gene: TRBJ1-1; v_gene: TRBV10-3; CDR3aa: CATDRGGNTEAFF; CDR3nt: TGTGCCACCGACAGGGGAGGGAACACTGAAGCTTTCTTT
d_gene: .; abundance: .; j_gene: TRBJ1-2; v_gene: TRBV27; CDR3aa: CASSAGALRLAEYGYTF; CDR3nt: TGTGCCAGCAGTGCCGGGGCATTAAGGCTCGCAGAATATGGCTACACCTTC
d_gene: .; abundance: .; j_gene: TRBJ2-2; v_gene: TRBV25-1; CDR3aa: CASSEWSTNTGELFF; CDR3nt: TGTGCCAGCAGTGAGTGGTCAACCAACACCGGGGAGCTGTTTTTT
d_gene: .; abundance: .; j_gene: TRBJ2-3; v_gene: TRBV12-5; CDR3aa: CASGSTGSAVDTQYF; CDR3nt: TGTGCTAGTGGTTCAACCGGGAGCGCGGTGGATACGCAGTATTTT
d_gene: .; abundance: many; j_gene: TRBJ2-2; v_gene: TRBV7-8; CDR3aa: CASSPYSGGGTFSGELFF; CDR3nt: TGTGCCAGCAGCCCGTATTCCGGGGGCGGGACGTTTTCCGGGGAGCTGTTTTTT
d_gene: TRBD1; abundance: .; j_gene: TRBJ1-2; v_gene: TRBV6-5; CDR3aa: CASSYTLTGETFGYTF; CDR3nt: TGTGCCAGCAGTTACACGCTGACAGGGGAGACGTTTGGCTACACCTTC
d_gene: .; abundance: .; j_gene: TRBJ2-7; v_gene: TRBV19; CDR3aa: CASSMVSGERDEQYF; CDR3nt: TGTGCCAGTAGTATGGTCTCAGGGGAACGCGACGAGCAGTACTTC
d_gene: .; abundance: many; j_gene: TRBJ2-7; v_gene: TRBV6-5; CDR3aa: CASSPGTPYEQYF; CDR3nt: TGTGCCAGCAGCCCCGGGACACCTTACGAGCAGTACTTC
d_gene: .; abundance: few; j_gene: TRBJ2-7; v_gene: TRBV11-2; CDR3aa: CASSLASAAYEQYF; CDR3nt: TGTGCCAGCAGCTTAGCTTCGGCAGCCTACGAGCAGTACTTC
d_gene: TRBD2; abundance: few; j_gene: TRBJ2-7; v_gene: TRBV7-2; CDR3aa: CASSLIAGGNEQYF; CDR3nt: TGTGCCAGCAGCTTAATAGCGGGGGGGAACGAGCAGTACTTC
d_gene: .; abundance: many; j_gene: TRBJ2-3; v_gene: TRBV10-3; CDR3aa: CATSPQGRDTQYF; CDR3nt: TGTGCCACCTCCCCACAGGGTCGAGATACGCAGTATTTT
d_gene: .; abundance: few; j_gene: TRBJ1-5; v_gene: TRBV6-2/TRBV6-3; CDR3aa: CASRQDPGQTLAGQPQHF; CDR3nt: TGTGCCAGCAGGCAAGACCCCGGACAGACACTAGCCGGTCAGCCCCAGCATTTT
d_gene: .; abundance: .; j_gene: TRBJ1-5; v_gene: TRBV2; CDR3aa: CASSEGTLGSNQPQHF; CDR3nt: TGTGCCAGCAGTGAGGGGACCCTGGGTAGCAATCAGCCCCAGCATTTT
d_gene: .; abundance: few; j_gene: TRBJ2-2; v_gene: TRBV24-1; CDR3aa: CATSDLPGQQPNTGELFF; CDR3nt: TGTGCCACCAGTGATTTGCCCGGACAGCAACCTAACACCGGGGAGCTGTTTTTT
d_gene: TRBD2; abundance: few; j_gene: TRBJ2-1; v_gene: TRBV9; CDR3aa: CASSAWTSGAYNEQFF; CDR3nt: TGTGCCAGCAGCGCGTGGACTAGCGGGGCGTACAATGAGCAGTTCTTC
d_gene: TRBD2; abundance: .; j_gene: TRBJ2-1; v_gene: TRBV7-9; CDR3aa: CASTSLASDNEQFF; CDR3nt: TGTGCCAGCACCTCACTAGCGTCCGACAATGAGCAGTTCTTC
d_gene: .; abundance: .; j_gene: TRBJ2-5; v_gene: TRBV7-9; CDR3aa: CASSSRAPGPETQYF; CDR3nt: TGTGCCAGCAGCTCCCGGGCCCCGGGGCCAGAGACCCAGTACTTC
d_gene: .; abundance: few; j_gene: TRBJ2-1; v_gene: TRBV7-3; CDR3aa: CASSPTPGAFDEQFF; CDR3nt: TGTGCCAGCAGCCCCACCCCAGGGGCTTTTGATGAGCAGTTCTTC
d_gene: TRBD1; abundance: .; j_gene: TRBJ1-1; v_gene: TRBV20-1; CDR3aa: CSARSETGVIMNTEAFF; CDR3nt: TGCAGTGCTAGATCGGAGACAGGGGTCATCATGAACACTGAAGCTTTCTTT
d_gene: TRBD1; abundance: many; j_gene: TRBJ1-1; v_gene: TRBV7-6; CDR3aa: CASSLAGTGTEAFF; CDR3nt: TGTGCCAGCAGCTTAGCGGGGACAGGGACTGAAGCTTTCTTT
d_gene: .; abundance: few; j_gene: TRBJ2-7; v_gene: TRBV20-1; CDR3aa: CSARMDLLDEQYF; CDR3nt: TGCAGTGCTAGGATGGACCTCCTGGACGAGCAGTACTTC
d_gene: TRBD1; abundance: many; j_gene: TRBJ2-5; v_gene: TRBV7-2; CDR3aa: CASSLGQGAETQYF; CDR3nt: TGTGCCAGCAGCTTAGGACAGGGGGCAGAGACCCAGTACTTC
d_gene: TRBD1; abundance: few; j_gene: TRBJ2-7; v_gene: TRBV27; CDR3aa: CASSPGTGFDEQYF; CDR3nt: TGTGCCAGCAGTCCCGGGACAGGGTTCGACGAGCAGTACTTC
d_gene: TRBD1; abundance: few; j_gene: TRBJ1-4; v_gene: TRBV7-9; CDR3aa: CASSFGQGAVGEKLFF; CDR3nt: TGTGCCAGCAGCTTCGGCCAGGGGGCAGTAGGTGAAAAACTGTTTTTT
d_gene: TRBD2; abundance: many; j_gene: TRBJ2-3; v_gene: TRBV2; CDR3aa: CAIFSGGGTDTQYF; CDR3nt: TGTGCCATCTTTAGCGGGGGGGGCACAGATACGCAGTATTTT
d_gene: TRBD1; abundance: few; j_gene: TRBJ2-7; v_gene: TRBV12-3/TRBV12-4; CDR3aa: CANRTGTAGQLSYEQYF; CDR3nt: TGTGCCAACAGAACCGGGACAGCTGGACAGCTTTCCTACGAGCAGTACTTC
d_gene: TRBD1; abundance: few; j_gene: TRBJ1-1; v_gene: TRBV5-6; CDR3aa: CASSLAGGEEEAFF; CDR3nt: TGTGCCAGCAGCTTAGCAGGGGGCGAAGAAGAAGCTTTCTTT
d_gene: .; abundance: few; j_gene: TRBJ2-1; v_gene: TRBV28; CDR3aa: CASSLQTWYYNEQFF; CDR3nt: TGTGCCAGCAGTTTACAGACTTGGTACTACAATGAGCAGTTCTTC
d_gene: .; abundance: many; j_gene: TRBJ2-4; v_gene: TRBV5-5; CDR3aa: CASTPQGPKNIQYF; CDR3nt: TGTGCCAGCACCCCTCAGGGGCCCAAAAACATTCAGTACTTC